Sequencing of this T cell receptor beta chain was carried out in a study of shared clonotypes between healthy human individuals. In the naive CD8 group, cells lacked CD45RO and were positively selected for CCR7, so terminally differentiated effector memory CD45RA+ cells were left out. Study-level results: Represented diversity, genetic and exposure-history alike, was limited by few donors. Among the subsets, naive ones generally showed larger estimated richness than memory ones.

For this clone: Its target is not known.

Assay used: immunoSEQ multiplex PCR; TCRdb lists only in-frame clones, some missing. The sample shows 760,000 or so clones, 90% to 98% of them seen only once. This sequence was found in a man aged 25-45 years in good health. The material sequenced was naive CD8+ T cells sorted from blood.

The DNA of the CDR3 is TGTGCCAGCAGTGGTGGGACTAGCGGGAGAACCTACGAGCAGTACTTC. Protein sequence: CASSGGTSGRTYEQYF. The chain has TRBV6-6 and TRBJ2-7; 14 bases align to TRBD2. This CDR3 is 16 amino acids long. Germline CDR1 is MNHNY and CDR2 is SVGAGI (reference sequence). V shed 5 bases, J shed 2 bases, and the junction held 5 bases outside the gene matches.